The clone carrying this T cell receptor (beta chain) was recorded a few times. As processed by the authors: By means of reference gene primer amplification, nucleated cell counts were estimated. Here immunoSEQ multiplex PCR was the method, and the copy in TCRdb shows in-frame clones only, minus some. That table gives V, J and clone size, and the DNA gave D and trimming. The profile shows a few hundred thousand clones, around 89% of them singletons. This specimen comes from a study of blood T cell repertoires in COVID-19. Study at large: The United States, Italy and Spain were the sources of the acute and convalescent COVID-19 samples.

Germline V lookup: CDR1 MNHEY, CDR2 SMNVEV (reference sequence). Trimming cost V 5 bases and J 6 bases, with 24 bases left between them. This CDR3 has 17 amino acids. The source is a woman aged 40 to 49 with acute or convalescent COVID-19. The chain uses TRBV27 and TRBJ2-3; a weak D match, TRBD2 (7 bases). What was sequenced was peripheral blood. CDR3 DNA: TGTGCCAGCAGTCCCCTCGGCAGGGGAGGGGGAGGGGATACGCAGTATTTT. Amino acid sequence: CASSPLGRGGGGDTQYF.